This T cell receptor (beta chain) was captured in a study of cytomegalovirus exposure and HLA in healthy donors. Findings and limits, study-wide: In presence/absence analyses, roughly uniform sequencing depth across donors was assumed. Researchers reported in a later analysis that a missense DCLRE1C variant was tied to TCR beta V- and J-gene trimming. Reports indicate that TCR beta sequences accurately predicted the HLA-A and HLA-B alleles of most subjects. A later analysis revealed that TCR association rates differed between HLA loci, peaking at DRB1 and bottoming out at HLA-C.

The PCR employed 60 Vbeta primers together with 13 Jbeta primers. Assay used: immunoSEQ multiplex PCR; TCRdb lists only in-frame clones, some missing. The data show under 130,000 clones, with 75% to 90% seen just once and 6.5% to 7% held by the top ten. The ends lost 3 bases at V and 8 bases at J; junction bases unmatched: 11. Germline V gives CDR1 MGHRA, CDR2 YSYEKL. The CDR3 sequence is 16 residues long. This clone was counted once. The antigen is undetermined. Sequenced sample: PBMCs. The rearrangement joins TRBV4-1 to TRBJ2-1; 9 bases line up with TRBD2. This TCR was recovered from a man aged 25-45 years in good health and CMV-seropositive. CDR3 protein: CASSHGSGGLVHEQFF. The CDR3 DNA reads TGCGCCAGCAGCCACGGGAGCGGGGGGTTGGTCCATGAGCAGTTCTTC.